These T cell receptor beta chains were read from a single sample in a study of identical twins. TCRdb reanalysed the 5' RACE reads using MiXCR and keeps one entry per CDR3 protein. The sample has 350,000 to 600,000 distinct CDR3 sequences; more than 13% are singletons. These same data were also listed under a study on yellow fever vaccine responses in identical twins.

What was sequenced was CD4+ T cells sorted from blood. The receptors were gathered from a woman younger than 30 in good health. The CDR3 runs from the conserved cysteine through the conserved F or W. The D gene is left open where the match is weak. Clone sizes are given selectively: once, few, many, or a class where the clone is expanded.

V	J	D	length	size	DNA	CDR3
TRBV20-1	TRBJ2-5	.	17	many	TGCAGTGCAAACCCCGTACCCCTGGACAGTCTTGAAGAGACCCAGTACTTC	CSANPVPLDSLEETQYF
TRBV9	TRBJ2-3	TRBD2	18	few	TGTGCCAGCAGCACAAGGACCCCACTAGCGGGAGTTGCTGATACGCAGTATTTT	CASSTRTPLAGVADTQYF
TRBV6-1	TRBJ2-1	.	14	.	TGTGCCAGCAGTGAAGGGCAGGGTTGGAATGAGCAGTTCTTC	CASSEGQGWNEQFF
TRBV5-1	TRBJ2-1	TRBD2	15	few	TGCGCCAGCAGCCCTCTAGCGGGGGCTATCGATGAGCAGTTCTTC	CASSPLAGAIDEQFF
TRBV5-5	TRBJ2-2	.	14	few	TGTGCCAGCAGCTATATGGGGGGAATCGGGGAGCTGTTTTTT	CASSYMGGIGELFF
TRBV24-1	TRBJ2-3	.	15	.	TGTGCCACCAGTGGGGGCAGATTCCCTTCTAATACGCAGTATTTT	CATSGGRFPSNTQYF
TRBV3-1	TRBJ1-3	TRBD1	14	few	TGTGCCAGCAGCCAGACAGGGGCTGGAAACACCATATATTTT	CASSQTGAGNTIYF
TRBV7-3	TRBJ1-6	.	15	.	TGTGCCAGCAGCCCAGGGCGCCCGGGAAATTCACCCCTCCACTTT	CASSPGRPGNSPLHF
TRBV5-1	TRBJ2-5	TRBD2	14	few	TGCGCCAGCAGCCCCTGGGGGGGACCAGAGACCCAGTACTTC	CASSPWGGPETQYF
TRBV10-3	TRBJ2-7	.	16	.	TGTGCCATCAGTGCCGGTCAGTCGGGCCAAACGGGCGAGCAGTACTTC	CAISAGQSGQTGEQYF
TRBV7-9	TRBJ2-5	.	11	.	TGTGCCAGCACCAAAAAAGAGACCCAGTACTTC	CASTKKETQYF
TRBV6-5	TRBJ2-1	.	13	.	TGTGCCAGCAGTTACTCGAGCTGGGTTGAGCAGTTCTTC	CASSYSSWVEQFF
TRBV7-4	TRBJ2-7	.	14	few	TGTGCCAGCAGCTTATGTGTAGGAGGTTACGAGCAGTACTTC	CASSLCVGGYEQYF
TRBV6-1	TRBJ2-7	.	17	few	TGTGCCAGCAGTCCTCTTTTTCGGCAGTTCTACTCCTACGAGCAGTACTTC	CASSPLFRQFYSYEQYF
TRBV6-2/TRBV6-3	TRBJ2-7	.	14	.	TGTGCCAGCAGTTACTCGGGCTCCCCCTACGAGCAGTACTTC	CASSYSGSPYEQYF
TRBV12-3/TRBV12-4	TRBJ2-1	TRBD2	15	many	TGTGCCAGCAGTTTAAGCCTAGCGGGAGGCGGTGAGCAGTTCTTC	CASSLSLAGGGEQFF
TRBV18	TRBJ2-3	.	14	.	TGTGCCAGCTCACCTCCGGGAAGGTCAGATACGCAGTATTTT	CASSPPGRSDTQYF
TRBV25-1	TRBJ1-6	.	17	.	TGTGCCAGCAGTGAAGATGACGGACGTCCCTATAATTCACCCCTCCACTTT	CASSEDDGRPYNSPLHF
TRBV20-1	TRBJ2-3	.	12	few	TGCAGTGCGATACCTAGCACAGATACGCAGTATTTT	CSAIPSTDTQYF
TRBV10-3	TRBJ2-7	.	13	many	TGTGCCATCGGACCGTTGGGGATGGACGAGCAGTACTTC	CAIGPLGMDEQYF
TRBV9	TRBJ1-1	.	13	many	TGTGCCAGCAGCGTAGAAATGAACACTGAAGCTTTCTTT	CASSVEMNTEAFF
TRBV3-1	TRBJ2-5	.	12	many	TGTGCCAGCAGTGGTACTGGGGAGACCCAGTACTTC	CASSGTGETQYF
TRBV20-1	TRBJ2-1	TRBD2	14	.	TGCAGTGCTAGAGACACTAGCGGGAGCGGCGAGCAGTTCTTC	CSARDTSGSGEQFF
TRBV29-1	TRBJ2-7	.	16	few	TGCAGCGTTGAAGATCGAGAACCGGGATCGGCCTACGAGCAGTACTTC	CSVEDREPGSAYEQYF
TRBV12-3/TRBV12-4	TRBJ2-1	.	14	.	TGTGCCAGCGGGTTGGAATTCTCCTACAATGAGCAGTTCTTC	CASGLEFSYNEQFF
TRBV20-1	TRBJ2-2	TRBD2	15	.	TGCAGTGCTATGGGGAGGGCGACGGGCACCGGGGAGCTGTTTTTT	CSAMGRATGTGELFF
TRBV3-1	TRBJ2-7	TRBD2	15	.	TGTGCCAGAGCGAGGGGACTAGCTGCCGATTACGAGCAGTACTTC	CARARGLAADYEQYF
TRBV30	TRBJ2-1	TRBD2	14	.	TGTGCCTGGAGAATAGCGGGGGGGCCTCGTGAGCAGTTCTTC	CAWRIAGGPREQFF
TRBV5-1	TRBJ2-5	.	15	.	TGCGCCAGCCAATCCGCCGTCGCGGTCGGCGAGACCCAGTACTTC	CASQSAVAVGETQYF
TRBV12-3/TRBV12-4	TRBJ1-1	.	14	few	TGTGCCAGCAGTCAAGGGGGGGGGCACACTGAAGCTTTCTTT	CASSQGGGHTEAFF
TRBV28	TRBJ2-7	.	12	.	TGTGCCAGCAGTACAACAGGGTCGACCGCCAACTTC	CASSTTGSTANF
TRBV2	TRBJ2-3	TRBD1	15	few	TGTGCCAGCAGGGAGACAGGGATGTTCACAGATACGCAGTATTTT	CASRETGMFTDTQYF
TRBV28	TRBJ2-7	TRBD2	15	.	TGTGCCAGCAGTATTAGCGGGACAAACTCCTACGAGCAGTACTTC	CASSISGTNSYEQYF
TRBV27	TRBJ2-7	.	14	.	TGTGCCAGCAGTTTATCGAGGGGCCACTACGAGCAGTACTTC	CASSLSRGHYEQYF
TRBV5-1	TRBJ1-6	.	14	.	TGCGCCAGCAGTTCCAACCCGGAATTCAGGGCCCTCCACTTT	CASSSNPEFRALHF
TRBV20-1	TRBJ2-1	TRBD2	15	few	TGCAGTGCTAGAGTCAAGCGGGGGGGGTACAATGAGCAGTTCTTC	CSARVKRGGYNEQFF
TRBV4-1	TRBJ2-1	TRBD2	16	few	TGCGCCAGCAGCCTATTGGGACTAGCGGGGTACAATGAGCAGTTCTTC	CASSLLGLAGYNEQFF
TRBV12-3/TRBV12-4	TRBJ2-2	.	14	many	TGTGCCAGCAGTTTACAGAGTAACACCGGGGAGCTGTTTTTT	CASSLQSNTGELFF
TRBV5-4	TRBJ1-1	.	15	many	TGTGCCAGCAGCCACAGTCAGGGGCGGGTCACTGAAGCTTTCTTT	CASSHSQGRVTEAFF
TRBV7-9	TRBJ2-1	.	15	few	TGTGCCAGCAGCTTACCTCGGACCTCCTACAATGAGCAGTTCTTC	CASSLPRTSYNEQFF
TRBV7-6	TRBJ2-2	TRBD2	14	many	TGTGCCAGCAGCTTAGTACGGGAGGTCGGGGAGCTGTTTTTT	CASSLVREVGELFF